Below are 22 T cell receptor beta chains sequenced from a single sample in a study of blood T cell repertoires in COVID-19. Libraries were prepared by immunoSEQ multiplex PCR; TCRdb keeps only in-frame clonotypes and omits some of them. Here the sample spans 200,000 to 250,000 clones, approximately 88% being singletons. Sequencing was carried out using peripheral blood. The source of these receptors is a man in his sixties who had recovered from COVID-19.

The V call is TRBV7-2, the J call TRBJ2-1, with 13 bases aligning to TRBD2. The CDR3 contains 16 residues. V gave up 0 bases and J gave up 5 bases; unmatched junction bases: 1. The germline V gene has CDR1 SGHTA and CDR2 FQGNSA. The CDR3 spells CASSLAGTSGDNEQFF. The CDR3 DNA is TGTGCCAGCAGCTTAGCGGGGACTAGCGGGGACAATGAGCAGTTCTTC. The whole variable domain, remainder taken from reference TRBV7-2 and TRBJ2-1, is GAGVSQSPSNKVTEKGKDVELRCDPISGHTALYWYRQSLGQGLEFLIYFQGNSAPDKSGLPSDRFSAERTGGSVSTLTIQRTQQEDSAVYLCASSLAGTSGDNEQFFGPGTRLTVL.

This chain links TRBV27 with TRBJ2-7; weak D call: TRBD1 (7 bases). The CDR3 consists of 15 residues. V was trimmed by 8 bases and J by 3 bases, leaving 20 bases between them. Germline V gene data show CDR1 as MNHEY and CDR2 as SMNVEV (reference sequence). The CDR3 region has the DNA TGTGCCAGCCATGCGTTGCGGGACAGCATCTACGAGCAGTACTTC. Amino acid sequence: CASHALRDSIYEQYF.

This clone has a single count. The rearrangement uses TRBV24-1 and TRBJ1-5, with a tentative D call TRBD1 (5 bases). The length of the CDR3 is 14 residues. Germline CDR1 and CDR2: KGHDR and SFDVKD. Trimming pared 4 bases from V and 3 bases from J, leaving 9 bases between. The CDR3 DNA sequence: TGTGCCACCAGTGAAGGAGGGGACAATCAGCCCCAGCATTTT. This codes for CATSEGGDNQPQHF.

This clone was detected once. This chain connects TRBV7-2 to TRBJ2-7; maybe TRBD1 (6 bases). The CDR3 runs to 15 residues. V lost 1 base to trimming and J lost 0 bases, with 10 bases between them. CDR1 SGHTA and CDR2 FQGNSA come from the germline V gene. DNA of the CDR3: TGTGCCAGCAGCTTAGAACAGGGCAGCTCCTACGAGCAGTACTTC. This sequence encodes CASSLEQGSSYEQYF.

The chain carries TRBV19 and TRBJ2-7; D is uncertain. V lost 6 bases and J lost 9, with 12 bases in between. The CDR3 loop spans 11 amino acids. The germline CDR1 and CDR2 sequences are LNHDA and SQIVND (reference sequence). This chain's CDR3 is CASRGVMVQYF. The CDR3 bases are TGTGCCAGTAGGGGCGTGATGGTGCAGTACTTC.

V is TRBV11-3 and J is TRBJ2-5; 7 bases fit TRBD2. The CDR3 is made up of 15 amino acids. Trimming at V came to 3 bases and at J to 5 bases, leaving 9 bases not matched to a gene. The germline V gene encodes CDR1 SGHNT and CDR2 YENEEA. CDR3 nucleotides: TGTGCCAGCAGCTTGGGGGAGGGCCGCCCGGAGACCCAGTACTTC. It translates to CASSLGEGRPETQYF.

J is TRBJ2-1 and V is TRBV7-9, with 10 bases lining up with TRBD2. The CDR3 has 17 residues. Germline values: CDR1 SEHNR, CDR2 FQNEAQ (reference sequence). V was pared by 1 base and J by 6 bases, with 9 bases of the junction left unmatched. The CDR3 reads CASSLEGSSGGANEQFF. CDR3 DNA: TGTGCCAGCAGCTTAGAAGGCTCGAGCGGGGGGGCCAATGAGCAGTTCTTC.

The table lists this clone with a few counts. The gene calls are TRBV7-8 and TRBJ2-2; 10 bases match TRBD2. CDR3 length: 19 amino acids. With V trimmed by 1 base and J by 3 bases, 11 bases remained unmatched. The germline V gene encodes CDR1 SGHVS and CDR2 FQNEAQ. DNA for the CDR3: TGTGCCAGCAGCTTAGGGTACCCTAGCGGGAGAGGTTACACCGGGGAGCTGTTTTTT. This translates into CASSLGYPSGRGYTGELFF.

The V and J genes are TRBV10-2 and TRBJ2-2, with D possibly being TRBD1 (6 bases). This CDR3 has 14 amino acids. Trimming took off 6 bases at V and 4 bases at J, with 12 bases between the two ends. CDR1 is WSHSY and CDR2 is SAAADI in the germline V gene. CDR3 DNA sequence: TGCGCCAGCAGCTGGGACAAGGCCACCGGGGAGCTGTTTTTT. This translates into CASSWDKATGELFF.

The chain links TRBV2 to TRBJ2-7; TRBD1 matches 10 bases. Trimming took 3 bases from V and 4 from J; bases not matched to a gene: 6. This CDR3 is built from 15 residues. Per germline, CDR1 SNHLY and CDR2 FYNNEI. The CDR3 nucleotides read TGTGCCAGCAGTGACGTGAGGACAGGGGGGTACGAGCAGTACTTC. Its protein is CASSDVRTGGYEQYF.

DNA of the CDR3: TGTGCCAGCAGTTTCGGACTAGCGGGGTCAACCCAGTACTTC. Residues: CASSFGLAGSTQYF. This chain joins TRBV6-5 and TRBJ2-5, with 12 nucleotides matching TRBD2. J lost 8 bases, V lost 4 bases, and 5 bases had no gene match. CDR3 length equals 14 residues. The germline V gene has CDR1 MNHEY and CDR2 SVGAGI.

The genes are TRBV4-1 and TRBJ2-3; the match to TRBD1 covers 7 bases. Trimming removed 6 bases from V and 6 bases from J; junction bases left unmatched: 15. The CDR3 is made up of 16 amino acids. Germline V lookup: CDR1 MGHRA, CDR2 YSYEKL. The CDR3 nucleotides read TGCGCCAGCAGTCCAAGTCAGTTGACAGGGATCGATACGCAGTATTTT. This translates into CASSPSQLTGIDTQYF.

This clone appeared a single time. The chain recombines TRBV18 with TRBJ2-6, with D tentatively TRBD2 (5 bases). The CDR3 totals 15 residues. V lost 1 base, J lost 3 bases, and 7 bases lay in between. The germline V gene encodes CDR1 KGHSH and CDR2 LQKENI. CDR3 in DNA: TGTGCCAGCTCACCACGTGGGAGTGGGGCCAACGTCCTGACTTTC. As protein: CASSPRGSGANVLTF.

This chain uses TRBV6-5 with TRBJ2-7; 10 bases agree with TRBD2. The CDR3 sequence is 15 residues long. V was pared by 2 bases and J by 4 bases, with 5 bases of the junction left unmatched. From germline, CDR1 is MNHEY and CDR2 SVGAGI. The CDR3 region is CASSYLSGGGYEQYF. CDR3 coding DNA: TGTGCCAGCAGTTACCTCAGCGGGGGGGGTTACGAGCAGTACTTC.

This chain joins TRBV19 and TRBJ1-1; 9 positions match TRBD1. Germline V CDR1 and CDR2: LNHDA, SQIVND (reference sequence). CDR3 size: 16 residues. V lost 7 bases, J lost 0 bases, and 9 bases stayed unmatched. In nucleotides, the CDR3 is TGTGCCAGTACTCTAAGGACAGGGGTGGTGAACACTGAAGCTTTCTTT. It translates to CASTLRTGVVNTEAFF. Full variable domain (rest looked up from reference TRBV19 and TRBJ1-1): DGGITQSPKYLFRKEGQNVTLSCEQNLNHDAMYWYRQDPGQGLRLIYYSQIVNDFQKGDIAEGYSVSREKKESFPLTVTSAQKNPTAFYLCASTLRTGVVNTEAFFGQGTRLTVV.

This sequence joins TRBV5-1 and TRBJ2-7, with TRBD2 as a possible D gene (6 bases). Germline lookup yields CDR1 SGHRS and CDR2 YFSETQ. V was pared by 0 bases and J by 5 bases, with 12 bases between. The CDR3 is made up of 14 amino acids. CDR3 in amino acids: CASSLVGGTNEQYF. The CDR3, as DNA: TGCGCCAGCAGCTTGGTGGGCGGGACGAACGAGCAGTACTTC.

The V gene is TRBV10-3, the J gene TRBJ2-7, with 9 positions matching TRBD1. Germline trimming cut 8 bases from V and 0 bases from J; bases unmatched to any gene: 5. Germline-derived CDR1 and CDR2 are ENHRY and SYGVKD. CDR3 length equals 14 residues. The CDR3 is CAILKDRGSYEQYF. The CDR3 nucleotides are TGTGCCATCCTTAAGGACAGGGGCTCCTACGAGCAGTACTTC.

This chain joins TRBV7-9 and TRBJ2-3, with 10 nucleotides matching TRBD1. Germline V gives CDR1 SEHNR, CDR2 FQNEAQ (reference sequence). The CDR3 spans 15 residues. V lost 8 bases, J lost 3 bases, and 8 bases stayed unmatched. CDR3 residues: CASELGGQGTDTQYF. The CDR3 DNA is TGTGCCAGCGAGCTCGGGGGACAGGGGACAGATACGCAGTATTTT.

The CDR3 coding sequence is TGTGCCAGCAGCCGGGGGACAGGGGGTTCGAACACTGAAGCTTTCTTT. Translating it yields CASSRGTGGSNTEAFF. The J gene is TRBJ1-1, the V gene TRBV7-9; 11 nucleotides match TRBD1. The CDR3 spans 16 residues. With 5 bases clipped from V and 1 base from J, the junction kept 6 bases outside the gene matches. Per the germline V gene, CDR1 is SEHNR and CDR2 is FQNEAQ (reference sequence).

The sample holds a few counts of this clone. This CDR3 is CASSREWRVNYGYTF. The CDR3, as DNA: TGCGCCAGCAGCCGCGAGTGGAGGGTAAACTATGGCTACACCTTC. The chain is built from TRBV4-1 and TRBJ1-2; D uncertain. Germline V gene data show CDR1 as MGHRA and CDR2 as YSYEKL. V lost 4 bases and J 2 bases, leaving 14 bases between the germline ends. The CDR3 spans 15 residues.

The V and J genes are TRBV4-3 and TRBJ2-5; D might be TRBD2 (7 bases). Germline V lookup: CDR1 LGHNA, CDR2 YSLEER. The CDR3 runs 16 residues. V gave up 4 bases and J gave up 5 bases, with 20 bases separating them. CDR3 nucleotide sequence: TGCGCCAGCAGCCCCCGCGGGGGTGGGGGCGGTGAGACCCAGTACTTC. Amino acid sequence: CASSPRGGGGGETQYF.

V is TRBV5-6 and J is TRBJ2-7; 13 bases fit TRBD2. Germline assignment: CDR1 SGHDT and CDR2 YYEEEE. The CDR3 runs 16 residues. J gave up 4 bases and V 2 bases, and 6 bases lay outside the gene matches. CDR3 DNA: TGTGCCAGCAGCTTCCCCGGGACTAGCGGGAATTACGAGCAGTACTTC. Its translation is CASSFPGTSGNYEQYF.